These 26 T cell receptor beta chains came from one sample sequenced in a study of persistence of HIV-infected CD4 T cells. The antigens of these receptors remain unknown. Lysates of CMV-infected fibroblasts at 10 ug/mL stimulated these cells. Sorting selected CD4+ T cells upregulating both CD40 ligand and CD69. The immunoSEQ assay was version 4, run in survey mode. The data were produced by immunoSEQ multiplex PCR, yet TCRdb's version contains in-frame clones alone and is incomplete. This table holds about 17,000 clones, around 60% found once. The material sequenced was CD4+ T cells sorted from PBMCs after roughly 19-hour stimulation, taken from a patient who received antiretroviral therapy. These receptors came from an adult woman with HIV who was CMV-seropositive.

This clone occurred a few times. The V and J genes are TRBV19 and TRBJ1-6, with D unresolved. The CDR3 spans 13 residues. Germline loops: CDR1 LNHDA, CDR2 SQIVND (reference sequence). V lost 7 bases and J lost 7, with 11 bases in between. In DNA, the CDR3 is TGTGCCAGTATGGGGTCAGTAAATTCACCCCTCCACTTT. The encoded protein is CASMGSVNSPLHF.

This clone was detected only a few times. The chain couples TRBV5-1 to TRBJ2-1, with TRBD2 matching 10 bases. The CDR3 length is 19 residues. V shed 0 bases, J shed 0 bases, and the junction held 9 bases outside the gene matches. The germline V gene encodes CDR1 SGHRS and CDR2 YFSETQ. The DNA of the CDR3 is TGCGCCAGCAGCTTGGAGGGAGCGGGGGGGCCCGGCTCCTACAATGAGCAGTTCTTC. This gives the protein CASSLEGAGGPGSYNEQFF.

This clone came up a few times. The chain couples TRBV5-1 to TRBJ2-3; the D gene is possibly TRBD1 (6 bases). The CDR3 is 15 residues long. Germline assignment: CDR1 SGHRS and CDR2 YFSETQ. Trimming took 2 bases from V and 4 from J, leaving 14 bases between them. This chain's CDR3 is CASSLGSGVADTQYF. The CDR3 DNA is TGCGCCAGCAGCTTAGGATCAGGGGTGGCAGATACGCAGTATTTT.

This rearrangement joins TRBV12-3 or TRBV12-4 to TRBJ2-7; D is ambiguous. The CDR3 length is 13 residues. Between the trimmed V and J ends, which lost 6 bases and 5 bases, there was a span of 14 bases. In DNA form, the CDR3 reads TGTGCCAGCAGACCTTCGGCCGGTGACGAGCAGTACTTC. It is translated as CASRPSAGDEQYF.

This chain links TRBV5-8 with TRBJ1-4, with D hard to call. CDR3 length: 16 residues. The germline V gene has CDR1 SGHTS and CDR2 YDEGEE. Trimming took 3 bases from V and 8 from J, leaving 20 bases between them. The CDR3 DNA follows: TGTGCCAGCAGCTCACGAGGGATGGGCGGAGGAGAAAAACTGTTTTTT. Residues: CASSSRGMGGGEKLFF.

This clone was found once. The CDR3 coding sequence is TGTGCCAGCAGCGTGTCCCAAAACACTGAAGCTTTCTTT. Amino acids: CASSVSQNTEAFF. The chain is built from TRBV9 and TRBJ1-1; D gene ambiguous. CDR3 length: 13 amino acids. Germline V gives CDR1 SGDLS, CDR2 YYNGEE. V gave up 2 bases and J gave up 2 bases, with 7 bases separating them.

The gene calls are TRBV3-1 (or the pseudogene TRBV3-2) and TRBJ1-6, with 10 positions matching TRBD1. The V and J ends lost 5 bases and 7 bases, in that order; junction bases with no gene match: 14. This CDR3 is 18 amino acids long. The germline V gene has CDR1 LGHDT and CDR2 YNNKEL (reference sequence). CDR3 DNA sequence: TGTGCCAGCAGCAGCAACCGACAGGGGGCGGGCGGAAATTCACCCCTCCACTTT. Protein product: CASSSNRQGAGGNSPLHF.

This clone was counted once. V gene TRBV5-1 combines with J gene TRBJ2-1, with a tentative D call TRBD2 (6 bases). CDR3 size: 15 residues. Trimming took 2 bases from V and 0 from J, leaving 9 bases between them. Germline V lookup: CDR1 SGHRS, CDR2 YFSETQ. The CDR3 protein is CASSFGTASYNEQFF. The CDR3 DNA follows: TGCGCCAGCAGCTTCGGGACTGCCTCCTACAATGAGCAGTTCTTC.

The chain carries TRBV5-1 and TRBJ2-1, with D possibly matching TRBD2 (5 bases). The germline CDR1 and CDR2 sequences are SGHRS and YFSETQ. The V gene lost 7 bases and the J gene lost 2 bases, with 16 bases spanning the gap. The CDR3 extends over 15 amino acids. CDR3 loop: CASVRRGDTYNEQFF. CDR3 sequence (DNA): TGCGCCAGCGTTCGACGGGGAGACACCTACAATGAGCAGTTCTTC.

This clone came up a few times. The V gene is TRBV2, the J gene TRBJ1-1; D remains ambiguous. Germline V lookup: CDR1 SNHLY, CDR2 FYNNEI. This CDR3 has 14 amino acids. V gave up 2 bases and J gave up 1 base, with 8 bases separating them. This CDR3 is CASSELDSNTEAFF. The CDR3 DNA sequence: TGTGCCAGCAGTGAACTGGACTCGAACACTGAAGCTTTCTTT.

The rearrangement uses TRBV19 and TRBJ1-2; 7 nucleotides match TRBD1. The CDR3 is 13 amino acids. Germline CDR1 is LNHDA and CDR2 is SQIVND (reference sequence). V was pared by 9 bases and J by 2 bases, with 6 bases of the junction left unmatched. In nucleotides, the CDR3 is TGTGCCAGCCAAGAGACAGGGAACTATGGCTACACCTTC. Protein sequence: CASQETGNYGYTF.

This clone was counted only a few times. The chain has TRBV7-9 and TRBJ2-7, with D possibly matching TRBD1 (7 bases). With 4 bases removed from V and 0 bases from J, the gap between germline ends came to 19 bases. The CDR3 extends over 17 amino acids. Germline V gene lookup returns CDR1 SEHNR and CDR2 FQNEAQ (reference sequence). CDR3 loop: CASSSGDSLLSSYEQYF. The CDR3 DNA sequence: TGTGCCAGCAGCTCGGGGGACAGCCTCTTAAGCTCCTACGAGCAGTACTTC.

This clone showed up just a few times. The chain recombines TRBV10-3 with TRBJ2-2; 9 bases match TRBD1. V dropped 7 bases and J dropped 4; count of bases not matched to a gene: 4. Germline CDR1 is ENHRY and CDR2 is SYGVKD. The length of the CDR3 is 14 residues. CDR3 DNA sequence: TGTGCCATCACGGGACAGGGTATCACCGGGGAGCTGTTTTTT. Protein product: CAITGQGITGELFF.

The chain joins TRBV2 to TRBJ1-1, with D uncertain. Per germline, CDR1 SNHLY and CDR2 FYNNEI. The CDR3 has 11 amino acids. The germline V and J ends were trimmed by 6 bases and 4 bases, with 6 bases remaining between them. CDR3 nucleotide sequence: TGTGCCAGCAGGGTTGGCACTGAAGCTTTCTTT. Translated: CASRVGTEAFF. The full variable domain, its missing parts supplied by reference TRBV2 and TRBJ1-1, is EPEVTQTPSHQVTQMGQEVILRCVPISNHLYFYWYRQILGQKVEFLVSFYNNEISEKSEIFDDQFSVERPDGSNFTLKIRSTKLEDSAMYFCASRVGTEAFFGQGTRLTVV.

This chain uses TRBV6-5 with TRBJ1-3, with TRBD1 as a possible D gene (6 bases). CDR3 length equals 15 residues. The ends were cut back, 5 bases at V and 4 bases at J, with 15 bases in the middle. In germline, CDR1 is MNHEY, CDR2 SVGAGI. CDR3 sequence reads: CASSPPGGRGNTIYF. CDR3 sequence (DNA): TGTGCCAGCAGTCCCCCGGGGGGCAGGGGAAACACCATATATTTT.

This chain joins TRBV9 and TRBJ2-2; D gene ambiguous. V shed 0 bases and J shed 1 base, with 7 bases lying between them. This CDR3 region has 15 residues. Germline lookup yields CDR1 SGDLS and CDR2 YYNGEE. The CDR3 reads CASSVVFGNTGELFF. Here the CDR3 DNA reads TGTGCCAGCAGCGTAGTGTTTGGGAACACCGGGGAGCTGTTTTTT.

The CDR3 sequence is CASSRQGFRKLFF. The CDR3 DNA reads as TGTGCCAGCAGTCGTCAGGGATTCCGAAAACTGTTTTTT. The rearrangement joins TRBV12-3 or TRBV12-4 to TRBJ1-4; D might be TRBD1 (5 bases). With 5 bases removed from V and 10 bases from J, the gap between germline ends came to 14 bases. This CDR3 has 13 amino acids.

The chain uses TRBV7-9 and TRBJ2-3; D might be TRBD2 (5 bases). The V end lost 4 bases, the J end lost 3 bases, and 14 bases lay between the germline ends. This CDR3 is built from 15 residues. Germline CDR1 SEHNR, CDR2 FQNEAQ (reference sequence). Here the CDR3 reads CASSSRGIGTDTQYF. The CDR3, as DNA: TGTGCCAGCAGCTCCCGGGGTATTGGAACAGATACGCAGTATTTT.

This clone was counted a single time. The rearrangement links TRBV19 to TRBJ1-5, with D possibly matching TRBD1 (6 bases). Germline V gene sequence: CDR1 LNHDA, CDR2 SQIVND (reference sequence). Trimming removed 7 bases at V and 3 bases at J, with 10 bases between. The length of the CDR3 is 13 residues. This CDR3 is CASTGDFNQPQHF. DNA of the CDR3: TGTGCCAGTACAGGGGACTTCAATCAGCCCCAGCATTTT. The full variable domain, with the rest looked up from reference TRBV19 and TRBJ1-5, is DGGITQSPKYLFRKEGQNVTLSCEQNLNHDAMYWYRQDPGQGLRLIYYSQIVNDFQKGDIAEGYSVSREKKESFPLTVTSAQKNPTAFYLCASTGDFNQPQHFGDGTRLSIL.

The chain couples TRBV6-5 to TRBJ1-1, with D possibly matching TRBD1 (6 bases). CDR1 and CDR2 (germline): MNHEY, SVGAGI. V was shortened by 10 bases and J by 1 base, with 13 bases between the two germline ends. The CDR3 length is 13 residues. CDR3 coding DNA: TGTGCCACTGAAAGGACAGAGAACACTGAAGCTTTCTTT. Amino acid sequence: CATERTENTEAFF.

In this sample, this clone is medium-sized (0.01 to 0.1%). The CDR3 here is CASSSGISTDTQYF. The CDR3 bases are TGCGCCAGCAGCTCCGGGATTAGCACAGATACGCAGTATTTT. This sequence joins TRBV5-1 and TRBJ2-3, with D perhaps TRBD2 (5 bases). The V end lost 3 bases, the J end lost 0 bases, and 8 bases lay between the germline ends. The CDR3 runs 14 residues. CDR1 SGHRS and CDR2 YFSETQ come from the germline V gene.

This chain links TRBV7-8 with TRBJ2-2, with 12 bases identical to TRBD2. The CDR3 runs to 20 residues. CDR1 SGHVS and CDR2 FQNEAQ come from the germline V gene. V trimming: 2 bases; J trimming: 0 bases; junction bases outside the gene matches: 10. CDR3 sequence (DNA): TGTGCCAGCAGCTTATGGGTTACTAGCGGGGGGCCGACGAACACCGGGGAGCTGTTTTTT. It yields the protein CASSLWVTSGGPTNTGELFF.

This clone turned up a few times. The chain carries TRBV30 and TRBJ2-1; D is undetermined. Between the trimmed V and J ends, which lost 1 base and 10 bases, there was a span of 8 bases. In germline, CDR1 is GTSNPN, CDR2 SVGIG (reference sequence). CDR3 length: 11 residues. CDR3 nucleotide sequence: TGTGCCTGGAGTGCTCAGAGGGAGCAGTTCTTC. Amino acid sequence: CAWSAQREQFF.

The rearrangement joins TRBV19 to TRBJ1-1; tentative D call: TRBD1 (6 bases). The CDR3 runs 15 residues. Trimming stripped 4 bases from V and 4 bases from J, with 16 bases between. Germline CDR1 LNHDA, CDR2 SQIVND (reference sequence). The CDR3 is CASSTSTGFRTEAFF. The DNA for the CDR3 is TGTGCCAGTAGTACGTCAACAGGGTTCCGCACTGAAGCTTTCTTT. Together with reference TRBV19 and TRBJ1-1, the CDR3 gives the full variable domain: DGGITQSPKYLFRKEGQNVTLSCEQNLNHDAMYWYRQDPGQGLRLIYYSQIVNDFQKGDIAEGYSVSREKKESFPLTVTSAQKNPTAFYLCASSTSTGFRTEAFFGQGTRLTVV.

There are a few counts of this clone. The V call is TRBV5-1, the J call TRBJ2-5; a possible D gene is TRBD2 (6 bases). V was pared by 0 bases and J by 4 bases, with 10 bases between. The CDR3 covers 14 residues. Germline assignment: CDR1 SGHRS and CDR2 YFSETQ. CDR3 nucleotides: TGCGCCAGCAGCTTGGGGAACGGGGGAGAGACCCAGTACTTC. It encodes CASSLGNGGETQYF.

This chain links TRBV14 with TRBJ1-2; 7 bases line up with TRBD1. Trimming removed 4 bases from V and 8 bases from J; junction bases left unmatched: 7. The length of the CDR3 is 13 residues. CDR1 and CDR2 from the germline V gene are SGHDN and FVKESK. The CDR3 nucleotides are TGTGCCAGCAGCCGACAGGGACCGGGGGGCTACACCTTC. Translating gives CASSRQGPGGYTF.